This T cell receptor (beta chain) was identified during a study of neurological immune-mediated disorders. Study-level results: Because no CDR3 amino acid sequences were shared across subjects by expanded clones, private repertoires were suggested in all groups.

This clonotype was recorded many times. The target antigen is unknown. Libraries from sorted cells used 1 million T cells (CD4+ or CD8+). CDR3 length: 13 residues. The ends lost 7 bases at V and 6 bases at J; junction bases unmatched: 10. CDR1 SQVTM and CDR2 ANQGSEA come from the germline V gene. cDNA synthesis was performed by 5'RACE with 10-nucleotide random UMIs. From 15-18 subjects, over 190 million TCR-beta sequences were obtained in each sequencing run. TCRdb reprocessed the 5' RACE reads with MiXCR, giving one entry per CDR3 protein. The data show 30,000 to 45,000 distinct CDR3 sequences, more than 9% seen once.

Material for sequencing was CD4+ T cells from blood. The chain recombines TRBV29-1 with TRBJ1-1; TRBD1 matches at 8 bases. This sequence was found in a woman aged 25 to 39 with HTLV-1-associated myelopathy (HAM/TSP). The CDR3 sequence: CSAWDRPVSEAFF. As DNA, the CDR3 is TGCAGCGCTTGGGACAGGCCTGTCTCTGAAGCTTTCTTT.